This T cell receptor beta chain was identified during a study of cytomegalovirus exposure and HLA in healthy donors (dated by TCRdb to 2017 to 2019). Regarding the study in general: In an earlier analysis of 587 of the donors, 250 to 350 Gb of sequence data and 90 million to 120 million unique TCR beta sequences from 150 million to 200 million T cells were reported. Around 320 gigabases of sequencing data and 70 million to 100 million unique TCR sequences were included in an early release covering around 650 HLA-typed donors. Among the roughly 400 genotyped donors, around 81% belonged to the genetic ancestry cluster associated with self-reported Caucasian donors. The study aimed to test whether cataloging public T cell receptors could reveal signatures of past pathogen exposure. Using immunosequencing, the study profiled T cell repertoires from some 670 subjects and related those repertoires to cytomegalovirus serostatus. In addition to the first cohort of 666 subjects, a separate validation cohort of under 150 different subjects was used. To predict cytomegalovirus infection status, the study combined high-throughput TCR immunosequencing, statistical association of individual TCRs with disease status, and machine learning. In a later analysis, previously published TCR beta repertoires from 670 or so donors were re-analyzed and high-resolution HLA genotyping was added so that TCR occurrence patterns could be studied. Rather than drawing on any new phenotypic data, the later analysis identified candidate immune exposures from TCR beta sequences and the way those sequences occurred across donors. An earlier analysis of fewer than 750 of the donors used high-throughput TCR beta sequencing to judge whether each TCR beta V gene segment behaved as functional or pseudogenic. Donor age, sex, ethnicity and CMV serostatus were compiled together with the repertoire data. In a later genetic analysis, genome-wide SNP genotypes for 398 of the 666 donors were used, and that subset was treated as a discovery cohort. Every repertoire in the discovery cohort had been generated on one and the same sequencing platform. Class I and class II HLA loci were covered by the typing at four-digit resolution. Typing coverage varied by locus: roughly 620-640 donors for A, B, C, DRB1 and DQB1; approximately 520 for DQA1; nearly 610 for DPA1; roughly 470 for DPB1. Because of strong linkage in the cohort, five DR-DQ haplotypes were treated as single units for association and clustering. Among about 370 genotyped donors of the cohort, an average of around 250,000 unique TCR beta nucleotide sequences was sequenced per donor, of which approximately 19% were non-productive.

To prepare the library, the immunoSEQ multiplex PCR assay was applied. A mixture of 60 forward primers for TCR Vbeta segments and 13 reverse primers for TCR Jbeta segments was used in the multiplex PCR. The CDR3 region of rearranged TCR beta genes was amplified from genomic DNA by a multiplex PCR assay. The amplified TCR beta libraries were sequenced on the Illumina HiSeq System as 87-base-pair reads. In the original analysis: A later analysis counted approximately 74 million unique TCR beta chains across the 640 or so repertoires, and about 10 million of these chains were shared by at least two donors. To remove PCR and sequencing errors, raw reads were error-corrected and collapsed into unique sequences using a nearest-neighbor algorithm that merged closely related sequences. V, D and J gene segments were assigned by aligning CDR3 sequences to IMGT reference sequences. Each retained sequence needed at least a six-nucleotide match to both a V gene segment and a J gene segment. Rearrangements were classified as productive when the CDR3 lacked stop codons and remained in frame with V and J, and all other rearrangements were classified as non-productive. CDR3 was defined according to IMGT convention as the region running from the second conserved V-encoded cysteine to the conserved J-encoded phenylalanine. The earlier analysis of about 560 of the donors excluded any sequence lacking an unambiguous match to a single V gene segment. In an earlier analysis of roughly 600 of the donors, a V segment was called functional when productive rearrangements were above 56.7%, and segregating when the standard deviation between donors exceeded 5%. A statistical classification framework was built for diagnosing cytomegalovirus status from the catalog of TCR beta chain sequences. In a later analysis, V and J genes were assigned by comparing TCR nucleotide sequences against IMGT/GENE-DB human TR gene sequences. The TCRdist pipeline was used in a later analysis to assign CDR3 sequences and most-parsimonious VDJ recombination scenarios. A later analysis defined each TCR beta chain by its CDR3 amino acid sequence plus V-gene family, and excluded reads lacking a unique V-gene family. In a later analysis, 550 to 650 highly shared, low-generation-probability nucleotide sequences were removed to address suspected cross-contamination and a sequencing artifact. In a later analysis, a clonal expansion index for each public chain was calculated from normalized within-repertoire ranks of inferred template counts. In a later analysis, generation probabilities were computed with a VDJ recombination model fitted to out-of-frame rearrangements, and the resulting probabilities were checked against IGoR. Hypergeometric tests were used in a later analysis to score TCR-TCR, TCR-HLA and TCR-CMV co-occurrence, with a repertoire-size bias correction applied to the TCR pairs. False discovery rates were estimated in a later analysis by permuting HLA or CMV assignments 20 times. A later analysis grouped co-occurring TCRs with DBSCAN, adding TCRdist sequence similarity when clustering within HLA-allele-positive subsets. Repertoires with fewer than 30,000 or more than 120,000 public chains were left out of co-occurrence clustering, as were five repertoires with anomalous nucleotide sharing. TCRdb took this table from immuneACCESS and kept in-frame rearrangements with V and J called. Such tables lack part of the clones; where checked against another copy, unresolved V genes explain under half of the gap, and the rest is unexplained. V, J and clone size are taken as reported in that table, and D and trimming were inferred from the DNA itself. This sample gives roughly 98,000 clones in total; 65% to 80% of them show up just once. The ten largest account for around 14% of the sample.

The cohort was made up of approximately 700 healthy bone marrow donors. At the time of sampling, every cohort member was nominally healthy, though immune exposures that went unrecorded were likely present. The donor was CMV seropositive and was included in the group of 290 or so seropositive cohort members. A peripheral blood sample was provided by each donor, and peripheral blood mononuclear cells were used for TCR beta sequencing. Genomic DNA was extracted from the blood cell samples with the Qiagen DNeasy Blood Extraction Kit. The research as a whole found: A later analysis found that most CMV-associated TCR beta chains appeared HLA-restricted, with HLA associations seemingly driven largely by CMV exposure. The study gave a list of 150 to 200 TCR beta chains associated with cytomegalovirus. A later analysis found that TCR association rates varied across HLA loci, with DRB1 alleles showing the most associated TCRs and HLA-C alleles the fewest. A further reported finding was that TCR beta sequences accurately predicted the HLA-A and HLA-B alleles for most subjects in the first cohort. A cluster of highly shared sequence variants was judged likely to be a technical artifact of the sequencing pipeline. A later analysis reported that several top co-occurrence clusters appeared linked to parvovirus B19, influenza, CMV and Epstein-Barr virus. An earlier analysis of around 500 of the donors showed that most TCR beta V segments appeared in productive rearrangements either about 87% or about 30% of the time, which broadly matched IMGT annotations. The authors suggested that the approach could potentially be generalized to other disease states and immunological phenotypes. V-gene and J-gene trimming of TCR beta chains was associated with a missense DCLRE1C variant in a later genetic analysis, and the association was replicated in an independent cohort. Cytomegalovirus status was reported to be diagnosed by the classifier with high specificity and sensitivity in both the original and validation cohorts. Strong co-occurrence of HLA alleles, especially DR and DQ, made assigning TCR associations to individual alleles difficult. Correlated functional status among segregating V segments might reflect linkage disequilibrium, but an unknown experimental factor could not be ruled out. Because HLA typing was unavailable for some donors at each locus, only the typed subset was used in association tests. Most TCR sequences were seen in very few donors, while some public TCRs were found in many individuals. The only immune exposure information available for the cohort was CMV serostatus. Roughly uniform sequencing depth across donors was assumed in presence/absence analyses, although this assumption may not hold. Compared with the roughly 700-donor mean, donors in an Asian-associated ancestry cluster had fewer N-insertions in productive TCRs, according to a later genetic analysis. Because counts were too low, 15 to 20 rarely observed V segments, including chromosome 9 orphons, were excluded from the earlier analysis of some 590 of the donors. At a false discovery rate of 0.05, a later analysis linked about 17,000 TCR beta sequences to specific HLA alleles. In a later analysis, HLA-associated TCR beta chains showed more clonal expansion and lower generation probabilities than non-associated chains that were equally common. The cohort was sequenced for TCR beta chains only, and without alpha or paired-chain data the features that could be detected were limited. In vitro tests confirmed that a few of the cytomegalovirus-associated TCR beta chains recognize cytomegalovirus antigens.

As regards this clone: What antigen it recognizes has not been identified. No much larger clone is present one base from it, and per-base qualities are unavailable.

The specimen sequenced was PBMCs. This clonotype originated in a woman aged 70-85 years in good health and CMV-seropositive.

The base sequence is TGTGCCAGCAGTATTACAGACAGGGCACATGGCTACACCTTC. This sequence encodes CASSITDRAHGYTF. The receptor chain draws on TRBV28 and TRBJ1-2, and TRBD1 aligns with 7 junction nucleotides. From cysteine to phenylalanine, the CDR3 is 14 amino acids long. The DNA shown is the 42-base CDR3, in frame from base 1. Trimming removed 5 bases from V and 6 bases from J; the gene matches leave 9 bases unexplained. CDR1 and CDR2, per the germline V gene, are MDHEN and SYDVKM.